This T cell receptor (beta chain) was captured by sequencing in a study of blood T cell repertoires in COVID-19. The CDR3 is made up of 15 amino acids. V was clipped by 0 bases and J by 4 bases, with 12 bases between them. CDR1 and CDR2 from the germline V gene are MGHRA and YSYEKL. This clone came up once. Sequencing was performed with immunoSEQ multiplex PCR; in TCRdb, only in-frame clones are kept and a portion is missing. Altogether 210,000 or so clones are present, about 90% being singletons, with the ten largest covering roughly 3.7%. Participants were aged about 18 to 95 years, lived in 20 to 25 US areas, and enrolled virtually. Allocation to cohorts depended on clinical history reported by the participants.

The rearrangement links TRBV4-1 to TRBJ2-5; tentatively, D is TRBD2 (6 bases). The sample was PBMCs or T cells enriched from blood (not recorded which). This sequence originates from a woman in her 30s who had been exposed to COVID-19. CDR3 bases: TGCGCCAGCAGCCAAGATAACGGGAGCGGAGAGACCCAGTACTTC. Translated: CASSQDNGSGETQYF.